The 21 T cell receptor beta chains in this list originate from one sample, sequenced in a study of control samples from healthy donors and cancer patients. Sequencing used immunoSEQ multiplex PCR; TCRdb keeps in-frame clones, though not all of them. This table has some 140,000 clones, approximately 96% appearing once. Sequenced input: blood. The origin of the receptors is a man aged 40-49 years in good health.

The genes are TRBV5-1 and TRBJ2-7, with TRBD1 as a possible D gene (5 bases). With 0 bases removed from V and 3 bases from J, the gap between germline ends came to 10 bases. The CDR3 sequence is 14 residues long. Germline V gene sequence: CDR1 SGHRS, CDR2 YFSETQ. This chain's CDR3 is CASSLETAGYEQYF. The CDR3 DNA is TGCGCCAGCAGCTTGGAGACAGCCGGCTACGAGCAGTACTTC.

This sequence joins TRBV7-9 and TRBJ1-3; no reliable D call. The germline V and J ends were trimmed by 8 bases and 0 bases, with 11 bases remaining between them. Germline assignment: CDR1 SEHNR and CDR2 FQNEAQ (reference sequence). The CDR3 consists of 14 residues. DNA for the CDR3: TGTGCCAGCGAAAGAACCAACTCTGGAAACACCATATATTTT. The encoded protein is CASERTNSGNTIYF.

The rearrangement links TRBV27 to TRBJ1-2; 7 nucleotides line up with TRBD1. The CDR3 covers 16 residues. Germline lookup yields CDR1 MNHEY and CDR2 SMNVEV (reference sequence). Trimming removed 6 bases from V and 4 bases from J; junction bases left unmatched: 14. The CDR3 loop is CASSSLLGQETYGYTF. The CDR3 region has the DNA TGTGCCAGCAGCTCCCTCCTTGGACAGGAGACCTATGGCTACACCTTC.

The chain employs TRBV5-8 and TRBJ1-4; D ambiguous. Trimming took off 2 bases at V and 0 bases at J, with 8 bases between the two ends. Looked up from germline, CDR1 is SGHTS and CDR2 is YDEGEE. CDR3 length: 15 residues. CDR3 region: CASSLGQATNEKLFF. The CDR3 bases are TGTGCCAGCAGCTTAGGTCAGGCAACTAATGAAAAACTGTTTTTT.

The gene calls are TRBV6-5 and TRBJ1-1; D might be TRBD1 (5 bases). V dropped 7 bases and J dropped 11 bases, with 14 bases sitting between them. Per germline, CDR1 MNHEY and CDR2 SVGAGI. This CDR3 has 11 amino acids. DNA of the CDR3: TGTGCCAGCATAGGCGGGACGGCGGCTTTCTTT. Translation: CASIGGTAAFF.

The V call is TRBV10-3, the J call TRBJ2-3, with D perhaps TRBD1 (6 bases). There are 14 residues in the CDR3. The V and J ends lost 3 bases and 4 bases respectively, with 11 bases between them. CDR1 and CDR2 from the germline V gene are ENHRY and SYGVKD. CDR3 nucleotides: TGTGCCATCAGTGATAACCAGGGGCCAGATACGCAGTATTTT. Amino acid sequence: CAISDNQGPDTQYF.

The V call is TRBV19, the J call TRBJ2-6, with 8 positions matching TRBD1. Losses at the gene ends were 7 bases for V and 1 base for J; bases not matched to a gene: 9. Germline V gene lookup returns CDR1 LNHDA and CDR2 SQIVND (reference sequence). This CDR3 has 17 residues. CDR3 sequence reads: CASTRQGARSGANVLTF. In nucleotides, the CDR3 is TGTGCCAGTACCCGGCAGGGGGCAAGGTCTGGGGCCAACGTCCTGACTTTC.

The chain combines TRBV18 with TRBJ2-2; no clear D. This CDR3 region has 13 residues. Trimming took 0 bases from V and 6 from J, leaving 5 bases between them. CDR1 and CDR2 (germline): KGHSH, LQKENI. As DNA, the CDR3 is TGTGCCAGCTCACCACCGCGGTCCGGGGAGCTGTTTTTT. It yields the protein CASSPPRSGELFF.

The chain is built from TRBV27 and TRBJ1-4, with 10 nucleotides matching TRBD1. This CDR3 region has 16 residues. Germline V CDR1 and CDR2: MNHEY, SMNVEV (reference sequence). V trimming: 1 base; J trimming: 8 bases; junction bases outside the gene matches: 7. The CDR3 DNA sequence: TGTGCCAGCAGTTTATGGGACAGGGGCCGGTGGGAAAAACTGTTTTTT. The encoded protein is CASSLWDRGRWEKLFF.

V usage is TRBV24-1 and J usage is TRBJ1-2; D uncertain. With 4 bases removed from V and 2 bases from J, the gap between germline ends came to 10 bases. Per the germline V gene, CDR1 is KGHDR and CDR2 is SFDVKD. CDR3 length: 14 amino acids. CDR3 sequence (DNA): TGTGCCACCAGTGAGGGATCTCACAACTATGGCTACACCTTC. Its translation is CATSEGSHNYGYTF.

This chain connects TRBV19 to TRBJ1-6, with TRBD1 as a possible D gene (5 bases). V was cut by 4 bases and J by 13 bases, with 11 bases left in between. The V gene's germline CDR1 is LNHDA and CDR2 SQIVND (reference sequence). The CDR3 is 12 amino acids. The CDR3 protein is CASSTGPGPLHF. CDR3 nucleotides: TGTGCCAGTAGTACTGGACCAGGGCCCCTCCACTTT.

The V and J genes are TRBV28 and TRBJ2-1, with TRBD1 identical over 10 bases. The CDR3 has 13 residues. J lost 9 bases, V lost 6 bases, and 5 bases had no gene match. Germline loops: CDR1 MDHEN, CDR2 SYDVKM. The CDR3 nucleotides read TGTGCCAGCAGGACAGGGGGCAAGGGTGAGCAGTTCTTC. It is translated as CASRTGGKGEQFF.

This clone was recorded only once. CDR3 nucleotides: TGTGCCAGCAGCCGGAACTTCAATTCACCCCTCCACTTT. Encoded protein: CASSRNFNSPLHF. J is TRBJ1-6 and V is TRBV27; no clear D. V lost 6 bases and J 7 bases, leaving 10 bases between the germline ends. The CDR3 is 13 amino acids. Germline V gene sequence: CDR1 MNHEY, CDR2 SMNVEV (reference sequence).

The V and J genes are TRBV5-1 and TRBJ2-1; maybe TRBD2 (5 bases). The CDR3 length is 14 residues. V dropped 5 bases and J dropped 5 bases, with 14 bases sitting between them. Germline V lookup: CDR1 SGHRS, CDR2 YFSETQ. This chain's CDR3 is CASRWTGDDNEQFF. In nucleotides, the CDR3 is TGCGCCAGCAGGTGGACCGGGGATGACAATGAGCAGTTCTTC. The full variable domain, in which reference TRBV5-1 and TRBJ2-1 provide the parts outside the CDR3, is KAGVTQTPRYLIKTRGQQVTLSCSPISGHRSVSWYQQTPGQGLQFLFEYFSETQRNKGNFPGRFSGRQFSNSRSEMNVSTLELGDSALYLCASRWTGDDNEQFFGPGTRLTVL.

This chain links TRBV19 with TRBJ1-1, with D perhaps matching TRBD1 (6 bases). Per germline, CDR1 LNHDA and CDR2 SQIVND (reference sequence). V lost 3 bases, J lost 6 bases, and 11 bases lay in between. The CDR3 has 13 residues. The CDR3 is CASSILEGAEAFF. The DNA for the CDR3 is TGTGCCAGTAGTATCCTAGAGGGGGCTGAAGCTTTCTTT.

The CDR3 loop is CASSNGQYQPQHF. In DNA form, the CDR3 reads TGTGCCAGTAGTAATGGACAGTATCAGCCCCAGCATTTT. The rearrangement uses TRBV19 and TRBJ1-5, with a weak D call TRBD1 (6 bases). Germline V gene sequence: CDR1 LNHDA, CDR2 SQIVND (reference sequence). This CDR3 is 13 amino acids long. Trimming cost V 4 bases and J 5 bases, with 9 bases left between them.

J is TRBJ1-3 and V is TRBV30, with 7 bases that match TRBD1. CDR3 length equals 16 residues. V lost 2 bases to trimming and J lost 2 bases; unmatched junction nucleotides: 9. Germline V gene lookup returns CDR1 GTSNPN and CDR2 SVGIG (reference sequence). The CDR3, as DNA: TGTGCCTGGAGTCGGACAGGTTTAGTGGCTGGAAACACCATATATTTT. This encodes CAWSRTGLVAGNTIYF.

V usage is TRBV30 and J usage is TRBJ1-1, with 8 nucleotides matching TRBD1. J was trimmed by 1 base and V by 5 bases; bases with no gene match: 6. Germline V CDR1 and CDR2: GTSNPN, SVGIG (reference sequence). The CDR3 spans 14 residues. The CDR3: CAWSTGQANTEAFF. The DNA for the CDR3 is TGTGCCTGGTCCACGGGACAGGCGAACACTGAAGCTTTCTTT. Full variable domain (remainder filled in from reference TRBV30 and TRBJ1-1): SQTIHQWPATLVQPVGSPLSLECTVEGTSNPNLYWYRQAAGRGLQLLFYSVGIGQISSEVPQNLSASRPQDRQFILSSKKLLLSDSGFYLCAWSTGQANTEAFFGQGTRLTVV.

The gene calls are TRBV28 and TRBJ1-4; D gene unclear. Germline CDR1 MDHEN, CDR2 SYDVKM. This CDR3 has 16 residues. With 6 bases removed from V and 0 bases from J, the gap between germline ends came to 14 bases. This CDR3 reads CASRNRRLATNEKLFF. CDR3 DNA: TGTGCCAGCAGGAATAGACGGCTAGCAACTAATGAAAAACTGTTTTTT.

J is TRBJ1-2 and V is TRBV7-2; D may be TRBD1 (6 bases). The germline V gene has CDR1 SGHTA and CDR2 FQGNSA. V lost 1 base and J lost 13, with 19 bases in between. CDR3 length: 14 amino acids. The CDR3 nucleotides read TGTGCCAGCAGCTTAGGCTCCGCGGACAGACCCTCCACCTTC. Amino acids: CASSLGSADRPSTF.

The V call is TRBV24-1, the J call TRBJ2-3; 10 bases line up with TRBD2. The germline CDR1 and CDR2 sequences are KGHDR and SFDVKD. This CDR3 is 16 amino acids long. Trimming removed 3 bases from V and 5 bases from J; junction bases left unmatched: 7. The CDR3 coding sequence is TGTGCCACCAGTGATCGAGTAGCGGGGGGTTTAGATACGCAGTATTTT. Translated, it gives CATSDRVAGGLDTQYF.